This T cell receptor beta chain was obtained from a study of CXCR4 blockade with PD-1 therapy in pancreatic cancer. Study-level findings and limits: More frequent amino acid clones had more nucleotide rearrangements, suggesting convergent selection. Antigen-specificity overlap of convergent dominant clones remained unconfirmed. Intratumoral clonality (mean roughly 0.13) exceeded healthy blood (roughly 0.05) but did not track survival.

Points on this clone: Its specificity is unknown.

Some clones are missing from TCRdb's copy, which holds only in-frame ones; the method was immunoSEQ multiplex PCR. The sample has roughly 15,000 clones, around three quarters seen once. CDR3 length: 15 residues. Germline assignment: CDR1 LNHDA and CDR2 SQIVND (reference sequence). The V gene end was trimmed by 3 bases and the J gene end by 1 base; junction bases not matched to a gene: 3. Source material: tumor tissue. The sequence came from a human donor with pancreatic ductal adenocarcinoma. The chain links TRBV19 to TRBJ1-1, with 9 nucleotides matching TRBD1. The CDR3 DNA is TGTGCCAGTAGTATCAGGGGACAGGGGAACACTGAAGCTTTCTTT. Amino acid sequence: CASSIRGQGNTEAFF. The full variable domain, completed using reference TRBV19 and TRBJ1-1, is DGGITQSPKYLFRKEGQNVTLSCEQNLNHDAMYWYRQDPGQGLRLIYYSQIVNDFQKGDIAEGYSVSREKKESFPLTVTSAQKNPTAFYLCASSIRGQGNTEAFFGQGTRLTVV.